These T cell receptor beta chains were read from a single sample in a study of response to subunit inactivated influenza vaccine. TCRdb analysed the RT-PCR reads with MiXCR anew, one entry per CDR3 protein. Of 500,000 or so distinct CDR3 sequences in the sample, about 17% were seen once. The sample in question was CD4+ T cells sorted from PBMCs, obtained about 23 months after vaccination. Receptor source: a man aged 45 to 70 who received an inactivated influenza vaccine. The conserved cysteine and the conserved F or W are not part of the CDR3 here.

j_call	v_call	cdr3_aa
TRBJ2-6	TRBV20-1	SANTGSGANVLT
TRBJ2-1	TRBV24-1	ATSAGTGLSNEQF
TRBJ2-2	TRBV10-3	AISESIPRRTGELF
TRBJ1-1	TRBV7-9	ASSLYSRSMNTEAF
TRBJ2-3	TRBV29-1	SVLTSGRNTQY
TRBJ2-3	TRBV11-2	ASSHSGLAGGITDTQY
TRBJ2-7	TRBV28	ASTNEGKNYEQY
TRBJ2-6	TRBV2	ASTSNGANVLT
TRBJ1-1	TRBV6-2/TRBV6-3	ASISFWTAMSEAF
TRBJ2-7	TRBV6-1	ASSSLAGVGEQY
TRBJ2-5	TRBV7-8	ASSLGRMGETQY
TRBJ2-3	TRBV5-1	ASSLWQITDTQY
TRBJ2-7	TRBV20-1	SARDSGAGGGYEQY
TRBJ2-1	TRBV20-1	SAARLAGGRGEQF
TRBJ2-3	TRBV5-1	ASSLTPDSPDTQY
TRBJ2-7	TRBV2	ASSGSLQGNMY
TRBJ1-5	TRBV4-1	ASSQRTGGHQPQH
TRBJ1-2	TRBV5-6	ASSPAAGINYGYT
TRBJ2-3	TRBV7-2	ATNNPGSTDTQY
TRBJ1-2	TRBV29-1	SVEPAKRTGKDYGYT
TRBJ2-5	TRBV7-2	ASSLSSGGSKTQY
TRBJ2-7	TRBV3-1	ASSPYRGESYEQY
TRBJ1-4	TRBV6-5	ASSSGLGEEKLF
TRBJ2-3	TRBV6-2/TRBV6-3	ASSPGSTSGGTDTQY
TRBJ1-5	TRBV7-2	ASSFEGSQPQH
TRBJ2-1	TRBV28	ASSGASGRSYNEQF
TRBJ2-7	TRBV7-2	ASSSLPGATYEQY
TRBJ2-5	TRBV20-1	SAITGTAGTQY
TRBJ2-1	TRBV20-1	SARDFAGRSYNEQF
TRBJ1-1	TRBV20-1	SASWTANTEAF
TRBJ1-4	TRBV12-3/TRBV12-4	ASRAQGAGNEKLF
TRBJ2-7	TRBV10-2	ASSVTSGGSFSYEQY
TRBJ2-7	TRBV29-1	SVALRTSGTSRYEQY
TRBJ2-1	TRBV12-3/TRBV12-4	ASSLSGSFDEQF
TRBJ2-1	TRBV9	ASSVGSGRISEQF
TRBJ1-2	TRBV20-1	SATTSASYGYT
TRBJ2-1	TRBV19	ASSIGGIGEQF
TRBJ1-3	TRBV5-1	ASSPNARSGNTIY
TRBJ1-1	TRBV4-1	ASSLSGQGFSEAF
TRBJ1-1	TRBV5-1	ASSPSGRLNTEAF
TRBJ2-6	TRBV20-1	SASPTSGANVLT